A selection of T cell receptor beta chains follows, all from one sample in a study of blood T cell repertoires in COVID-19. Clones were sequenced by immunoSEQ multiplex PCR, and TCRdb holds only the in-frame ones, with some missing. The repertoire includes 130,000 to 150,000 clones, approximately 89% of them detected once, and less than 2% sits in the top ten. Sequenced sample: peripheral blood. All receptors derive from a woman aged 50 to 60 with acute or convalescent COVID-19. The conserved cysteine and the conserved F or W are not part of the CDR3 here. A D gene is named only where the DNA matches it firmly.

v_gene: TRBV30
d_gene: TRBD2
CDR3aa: AWSVAGLAGGDTQY

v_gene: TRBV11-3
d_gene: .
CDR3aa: ASSLRPGTGELF

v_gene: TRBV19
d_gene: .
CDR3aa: ASSILGGNTEAF

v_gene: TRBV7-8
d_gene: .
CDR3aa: ASSLGLSYNEQF

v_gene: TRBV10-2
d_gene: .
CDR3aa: ASSSLRGTRELF

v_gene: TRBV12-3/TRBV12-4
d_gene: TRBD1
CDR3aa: ASSLGDREAF

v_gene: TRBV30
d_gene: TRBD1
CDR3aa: AWERQGANQPQH

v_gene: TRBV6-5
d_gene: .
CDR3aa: ASSPYYNSNQPQH

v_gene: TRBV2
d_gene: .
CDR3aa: ASRGGGTGANVLT

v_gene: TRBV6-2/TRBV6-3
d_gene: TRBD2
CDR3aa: ASSYLTSGKETQY

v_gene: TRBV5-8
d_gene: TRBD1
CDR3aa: ASSTKQGVYGYT

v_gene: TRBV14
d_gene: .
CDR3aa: ASSQGLPPDTQY

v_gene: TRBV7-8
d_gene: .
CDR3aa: ASSPAVLQETQY

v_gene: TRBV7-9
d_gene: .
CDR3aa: ASSPPGGGIETQY

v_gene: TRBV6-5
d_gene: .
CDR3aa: ASRGSGANVLT

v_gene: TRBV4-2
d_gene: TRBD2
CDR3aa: ASSLIAGVSGETQY

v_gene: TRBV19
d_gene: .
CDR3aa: ASRRAVYNEQF

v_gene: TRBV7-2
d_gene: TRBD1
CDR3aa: ASRETGSGELF

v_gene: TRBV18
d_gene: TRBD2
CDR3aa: ASSLVAGNTGELF

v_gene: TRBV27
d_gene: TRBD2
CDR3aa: ASSFQLARSNEQF

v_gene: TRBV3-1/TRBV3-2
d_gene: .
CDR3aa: ASSRLPRPNNSPLH

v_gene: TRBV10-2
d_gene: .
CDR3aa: ASISLNTEAF

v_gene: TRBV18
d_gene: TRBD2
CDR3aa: ASSFSGRNYNEQF

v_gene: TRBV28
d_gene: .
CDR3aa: ASSLTNPNTEAF

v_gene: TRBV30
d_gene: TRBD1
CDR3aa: AWRGQGDYNQPQH

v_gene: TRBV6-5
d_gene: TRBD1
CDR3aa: ASRRGPGNTIY

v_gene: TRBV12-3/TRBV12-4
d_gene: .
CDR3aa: ASSAGLRYGYT

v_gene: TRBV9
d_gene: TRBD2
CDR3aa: ASSGSTSGAYEQY

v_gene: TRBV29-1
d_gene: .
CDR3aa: SVVEGREAF

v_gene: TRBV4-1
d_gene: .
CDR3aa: ASSQETGTYNSPLH

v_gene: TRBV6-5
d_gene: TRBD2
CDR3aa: ASSYSLAGSYNEQF

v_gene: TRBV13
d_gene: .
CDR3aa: ASSLFRGVVRPQH

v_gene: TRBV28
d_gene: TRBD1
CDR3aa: ASSSQGANYGYT

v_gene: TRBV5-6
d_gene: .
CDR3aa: ASSLGSGHEQY

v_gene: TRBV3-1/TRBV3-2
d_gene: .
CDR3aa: ASSQEGPVETQY

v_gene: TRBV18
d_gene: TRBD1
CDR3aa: ASSPRDREETQY

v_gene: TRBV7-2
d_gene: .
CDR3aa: ASSGPWSGSGYEQY

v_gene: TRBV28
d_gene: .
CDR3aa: ASSSRGSSNQPQH

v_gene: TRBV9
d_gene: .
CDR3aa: ASSVGYNSGNTIY

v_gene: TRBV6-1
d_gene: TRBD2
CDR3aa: ASTMTSSTGATQY

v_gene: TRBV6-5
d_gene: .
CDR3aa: ATLWGQGNQPQH

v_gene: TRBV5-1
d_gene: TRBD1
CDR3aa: ASSRWAGGTEAF

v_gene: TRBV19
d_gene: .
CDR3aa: ASTREVLGRGYT

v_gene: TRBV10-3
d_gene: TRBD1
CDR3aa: AISERTRGSYEQY

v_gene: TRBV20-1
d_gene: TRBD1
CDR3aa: SASIPPGQGNYGYT

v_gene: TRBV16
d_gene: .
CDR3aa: ASSLRSYEQF

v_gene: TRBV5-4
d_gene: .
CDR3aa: ASSLPTGASYGYT